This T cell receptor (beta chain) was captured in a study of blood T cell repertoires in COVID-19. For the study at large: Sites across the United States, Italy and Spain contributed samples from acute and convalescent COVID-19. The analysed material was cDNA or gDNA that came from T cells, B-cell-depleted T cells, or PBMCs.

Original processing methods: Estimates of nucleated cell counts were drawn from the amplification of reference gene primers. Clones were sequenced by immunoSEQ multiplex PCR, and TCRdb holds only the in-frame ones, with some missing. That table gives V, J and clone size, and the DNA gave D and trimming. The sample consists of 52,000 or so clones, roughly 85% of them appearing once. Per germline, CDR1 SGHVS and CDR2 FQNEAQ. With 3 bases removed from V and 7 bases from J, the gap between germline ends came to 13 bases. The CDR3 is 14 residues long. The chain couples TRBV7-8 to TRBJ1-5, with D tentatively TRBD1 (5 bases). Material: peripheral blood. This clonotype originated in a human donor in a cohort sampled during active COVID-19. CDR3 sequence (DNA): TGTGCCAGCAGCTTCAGGGCCCGGGGGCAGCCCCAGCATTTT. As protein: CASSFRARGQPQHF.